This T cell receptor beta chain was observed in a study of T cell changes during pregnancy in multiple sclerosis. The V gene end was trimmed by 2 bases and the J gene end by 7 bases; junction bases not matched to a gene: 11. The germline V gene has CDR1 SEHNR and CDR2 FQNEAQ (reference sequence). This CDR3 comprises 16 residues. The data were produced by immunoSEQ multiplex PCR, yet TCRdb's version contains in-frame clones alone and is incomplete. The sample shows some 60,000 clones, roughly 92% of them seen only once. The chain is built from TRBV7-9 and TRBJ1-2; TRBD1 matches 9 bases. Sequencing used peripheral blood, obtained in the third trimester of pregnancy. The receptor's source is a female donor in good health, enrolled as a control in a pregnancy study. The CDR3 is CASSLIMDRGFSGYTF. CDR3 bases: TGTGCCAGCAGCTTAATTATGGACAGGGGATTCAGTGGCTACACCTTC.